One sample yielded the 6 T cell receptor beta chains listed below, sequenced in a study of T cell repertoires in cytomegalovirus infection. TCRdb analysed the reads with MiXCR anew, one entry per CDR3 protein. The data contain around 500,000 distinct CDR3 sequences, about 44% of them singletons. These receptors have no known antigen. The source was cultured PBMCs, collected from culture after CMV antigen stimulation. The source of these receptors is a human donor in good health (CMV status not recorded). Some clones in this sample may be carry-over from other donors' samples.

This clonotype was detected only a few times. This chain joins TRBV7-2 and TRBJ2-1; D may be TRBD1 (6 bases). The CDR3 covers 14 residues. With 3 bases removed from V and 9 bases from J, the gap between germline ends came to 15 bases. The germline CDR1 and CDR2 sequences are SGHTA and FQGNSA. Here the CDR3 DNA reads TGTGCCAGCAGCTTTACACTAACCAGGGGTGAGCAGTTCTTC. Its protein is CASSFTLTRGEQFF. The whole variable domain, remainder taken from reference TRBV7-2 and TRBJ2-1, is GAGVSQSPSNKVTEKGKDVELRCDPISGHTALYWYRQSLGQGLEFLIYFQGNSAPDKSGLPSDRFSAERTGGSVSTLTIQRTQQEDSAVYLCASSFTLTRGEQFFGPGTRLTVL.

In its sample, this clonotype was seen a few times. Here the CDR3 reads CATSRDIGTASYEQYF. CDR3 bases: TGTGCCACCAGCAGAGATATTGGGACAGCGTCCTACGAGCAGTACTTC. The rearrangement links TRBV15 to TRBJ2-7, with TRBD1 identical over 7 bases. This CDR3 has 16 amino acids. J lost 1 base, V lost 0 bases, and 6 bases had no gene match. Germline lookup yields CDR1 LNHNV and CDR2 YYDKDF (reference sequence).

CDR3 bases: TGTGCCAGCAGCGAGGTGGTTGAAGCTTTCTTT. Protein sequence: CASSEVVEAFF. The V call is TRBV7-1, the J call TRBJ1-1; no clear D gene. TRBV7-1 is placed among ORFs of uncertain function. This CDR3 region has 11 residues. V was shortened by 5 bases and J by 7 bases, with 8 bases between the two germline ends.

The CDR3 region has the DNA TGTGCCAGCAGCTCACCCCTGGGAGTACAGTACTTC. Protein: CASSSPLGVQYF. The genes are TRBV7-4 and TRBJ2-5; possible D gene TRBD2, 5 bases. Deletions cut 4 bases from V and 11 bases from J, with 14 bases between. This CDR3 comprises 12 residues. Germline-derived CDR1 and CDR2 are SGHVT and SQSDAQ.

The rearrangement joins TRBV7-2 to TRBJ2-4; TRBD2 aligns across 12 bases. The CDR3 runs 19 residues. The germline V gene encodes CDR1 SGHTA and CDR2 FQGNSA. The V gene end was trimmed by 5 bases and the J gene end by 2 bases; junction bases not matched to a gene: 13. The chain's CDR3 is CASSPTGTSGLFTKNIQYF. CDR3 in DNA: TGTGCCAGCAGCCCAACCGGGACTAGCGGGCTGTTTACCAAAAACATTCAGTACTTC.

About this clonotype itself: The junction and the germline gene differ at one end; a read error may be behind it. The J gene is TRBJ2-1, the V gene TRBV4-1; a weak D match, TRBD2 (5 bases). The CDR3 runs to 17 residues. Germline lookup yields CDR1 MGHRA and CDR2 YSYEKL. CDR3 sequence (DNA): TGTGCCAGCAGCAAGAATCCAGGAGGAGCGGCCTACAATGAGCAGTTCTTC. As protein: CASSKNPGGAAYNEQFF.